This T cell receptor beta chain was obtained from a study of long-term antiretroviral therapy in people with HIV. Study conclusions and caveats: It was not possible to obtain data on ART adherence, viral resistance or therapy changes. Pre-ART expanded clones dominated the repertoire at every time point. Transplant donor controls retained higher diversity, though diversity increased after ART. Blood draws took place between the mid-2000s and the late 2010s and possibly involved older ART regimens.

The libraries were made with immunoSEQ v3.0 at survey level. Assay used: immunoSEQ multiplex PCR; TCRdb lists only in-frame clones, some missing. The sample includes almost 30,000 clones, approximately 90% of them seen just once. The CDR3 totals 12 residues. CDR1 is SGHRS, CDR2 YFSETQ, per germline. V lost 3 bases and J lost 2, with 6 bases in between. Note on this clone: Its cognate antigen is unknown.

J is TRBJ2-7 and V is TRBV5-1; D ambiguous. The sequence was collected from a man aged 50 to 59 with HIV. The source was unsorted PBMCs, collected 3.2 years before starting antiretroviral therapy. Written as DNA, the CDR3 is TGCGCCAGCAGCTGGAGTACCTACGAGCAGTACTTC. Translating it yields CASSWSTYEQYF.